This paragraph covers one TCR beta chain sequence. Its antigen remains unidentified. This entry belongs to a study of blood T cells in healthy people across ages. Next came a second PCR, run for about 7 to 12 cycles, which used a sample-barcoded 5' primer along with a J-beta primer mix. TCRdb passed the 5' RACE reads through MiXCR, listing each CDR3 protein once. The table records about 800,000 distinct CDR3 sequences, roughly 64% of them present only once. Overall study results and limits: Nothing was known about donor CMV status, and this possibly confounded expanded clonotype changes.

Germline V gene sequence: CDR1 SNHLY, CDR2 FYNNEI. This CDR3 has 15 residues. Trimming shortened V by 7 bases and J by 4 bases, and 19 bases separated the two germline ends. This receptor was obtained from a man in his thirties or forties in good health. The specimen sequenced was blood. The gene calls are TRBV2 and TRBJ1-2, with a tentative D call TRBD1 (5 bases). In DNA form, the CDR3 reads TGTGCCAGCACACCACGATCCGGGGGGGGCTATGGCTACACCTTC. Its protein is CASTPRSGGGYGYTF.